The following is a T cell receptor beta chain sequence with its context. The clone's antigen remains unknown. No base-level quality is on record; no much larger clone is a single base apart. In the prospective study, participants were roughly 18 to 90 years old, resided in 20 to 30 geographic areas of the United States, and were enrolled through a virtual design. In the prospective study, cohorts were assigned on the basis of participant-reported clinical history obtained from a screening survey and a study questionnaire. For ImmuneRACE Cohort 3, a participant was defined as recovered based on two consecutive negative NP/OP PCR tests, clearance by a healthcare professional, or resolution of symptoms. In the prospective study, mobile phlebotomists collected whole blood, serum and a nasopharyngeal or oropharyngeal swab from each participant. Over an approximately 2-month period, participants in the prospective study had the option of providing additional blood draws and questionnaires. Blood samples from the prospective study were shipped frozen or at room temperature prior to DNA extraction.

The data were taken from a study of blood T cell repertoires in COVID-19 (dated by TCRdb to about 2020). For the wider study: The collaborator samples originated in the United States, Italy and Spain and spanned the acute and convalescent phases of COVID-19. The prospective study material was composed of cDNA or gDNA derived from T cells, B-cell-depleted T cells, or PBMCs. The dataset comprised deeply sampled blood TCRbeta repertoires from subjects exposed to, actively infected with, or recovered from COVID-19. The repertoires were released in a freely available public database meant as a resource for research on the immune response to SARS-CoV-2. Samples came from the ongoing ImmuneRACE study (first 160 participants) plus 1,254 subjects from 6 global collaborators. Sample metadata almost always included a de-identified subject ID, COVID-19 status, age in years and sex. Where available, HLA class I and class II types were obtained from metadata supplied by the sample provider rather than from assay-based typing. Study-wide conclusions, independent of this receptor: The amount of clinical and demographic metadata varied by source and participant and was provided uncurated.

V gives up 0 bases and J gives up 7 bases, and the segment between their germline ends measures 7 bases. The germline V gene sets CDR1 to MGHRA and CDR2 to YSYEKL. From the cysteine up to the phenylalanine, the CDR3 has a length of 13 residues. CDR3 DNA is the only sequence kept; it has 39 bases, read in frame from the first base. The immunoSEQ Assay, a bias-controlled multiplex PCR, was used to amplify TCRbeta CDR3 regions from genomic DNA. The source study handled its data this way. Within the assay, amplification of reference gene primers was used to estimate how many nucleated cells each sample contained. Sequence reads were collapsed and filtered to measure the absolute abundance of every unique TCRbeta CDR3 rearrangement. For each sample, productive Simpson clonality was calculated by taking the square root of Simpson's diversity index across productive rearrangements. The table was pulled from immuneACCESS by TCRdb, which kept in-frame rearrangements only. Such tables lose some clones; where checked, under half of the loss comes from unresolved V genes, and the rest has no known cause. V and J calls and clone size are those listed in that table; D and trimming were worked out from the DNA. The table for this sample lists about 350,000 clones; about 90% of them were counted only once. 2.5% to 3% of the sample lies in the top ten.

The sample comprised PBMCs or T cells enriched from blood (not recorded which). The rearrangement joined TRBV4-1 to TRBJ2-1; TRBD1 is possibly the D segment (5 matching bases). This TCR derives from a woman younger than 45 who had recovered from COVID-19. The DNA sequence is TGCGCCAGCAGCCAAGATCAGGGAAATGAGCAGTTCTTC. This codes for CASSQDQGNEQFF.